The sequence of this TCR beta chain was determined in a study of T cell responses to AZD1222 COVID-19 vaccine. Findings of the study overall: Nearly half of spike-specific TCRs reportedly target unmutated variant regions. After two AZD1222 doses, spike-specific TCR breadth and depth rose versus day 0. Baseline serostatus was positive in only a handful of AZD1222 recipients.

Generated by immunoSEQ multiplex PCR, the TCRdb table keeps only in-frame clones and is missing some. Of 150,000 to 200,000 clones in the sample, approximately 90% are singletons; the top ten hold roughly 1.4%. Both about-4-week and about-12-week second-dose recipients were combined. The CDR3 covers 12 residues. The V and J ends lost 5 bases and 8 bases respectively, with 9 bases between them. Notes on this clone: Its antigen is undetermined.

The sample in question was peripheral blood, obtained 28 days after the second AZD1222 dose. This sequence was found in an adult who received the AZD1222 COVID-19 vaccine. The J gene is TRBJ1-4, the V gene TRBV12-3 or TRBV12-4; no firm D call. CDR3: CASSPDEEKLFF. The CDR3 coding sequence is TGTGCCAGCAGTCCGGACGAGGAAAAACTGTTTTTT.